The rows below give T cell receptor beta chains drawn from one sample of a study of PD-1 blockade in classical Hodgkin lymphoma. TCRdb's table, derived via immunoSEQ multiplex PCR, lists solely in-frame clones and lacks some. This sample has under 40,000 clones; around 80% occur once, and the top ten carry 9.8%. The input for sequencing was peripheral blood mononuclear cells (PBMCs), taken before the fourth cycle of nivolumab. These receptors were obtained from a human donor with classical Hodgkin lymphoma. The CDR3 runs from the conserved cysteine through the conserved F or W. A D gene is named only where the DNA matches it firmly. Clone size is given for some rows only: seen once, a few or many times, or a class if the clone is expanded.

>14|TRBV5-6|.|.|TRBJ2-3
CASSLSGGTDTQYF
TGTGCCAGCAGCTTGTCTGGGGGCACAGATACGCAGTATTTT
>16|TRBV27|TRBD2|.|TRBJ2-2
CASSLKTSGYTGELFF
TGTGCCAGCAGTTTAAAGACTAGCGGGTATACCGGGGAGCTGTTTTTT
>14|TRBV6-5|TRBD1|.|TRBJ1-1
CASKEGGFHTEAFF
TGTGCCAGCAAGGAAGGGGGCTTTCACACTGAAGCTTTCTTT
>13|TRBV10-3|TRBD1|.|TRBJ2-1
CAISADRGNEQFF
TGTGCCATCAGTGCGGACAGGGGAAATGAGCAGTTCTTC
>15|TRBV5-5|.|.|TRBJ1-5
CASSLAGRLNQPQHF
TGTGCCAGCAGCTTGGCCGGACGGCTCAATCAGCCCCAGCATTTT
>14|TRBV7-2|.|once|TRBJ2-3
CASKSGVSTDTQYF
TGTGCCAGCAAATCGGGGGTCAGCACAGATACGCAGTATTTT
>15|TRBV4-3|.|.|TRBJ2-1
CASSQDGRIHNEQFF
TGCGCCAGCAGCCAAGATGGGAGAATTCACAATGAGCAGTTCTTC
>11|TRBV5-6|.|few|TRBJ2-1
CASSQVTEQFF
TGTGCCAGCAGCCAGGTGACTGAGCAGTTCTTC
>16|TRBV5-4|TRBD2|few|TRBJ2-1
CASSLGSSGEYNEQFF
TGTGCCAGCAGCTTGGGATCTAGCGGGGAATACAATGAGCAGTTCTTC
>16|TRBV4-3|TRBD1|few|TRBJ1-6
CASSPAPGQGSSPLHF
TGCGCCAGCAGCCCAGCGCCGGGACAGGGAAGTTCACCCCTCCACTTT
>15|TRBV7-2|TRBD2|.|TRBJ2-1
CASSLQRGRNEEQFF
TGTGCCAGCAGCTTACAGCGGGGGCGCAATGAAGAGCAGTTCTTC
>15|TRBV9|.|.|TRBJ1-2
CASSVDVVMGYGYTF
TGTGCCAGCAGCGTAGACGTGGTAATGGGGTATGGCTACACCTTC
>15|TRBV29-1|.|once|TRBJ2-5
CSLRRVGGPGETQYF
TGCAGCCTAAGACGGGTGGGGGGGCCTGGAGAGACCCAGTACTTC
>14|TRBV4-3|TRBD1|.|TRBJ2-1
CASSPGQAYNEQFF
TGCGCCAGCAGCCCAGGACAGGCCTACAATGAGCAGTTCTTC
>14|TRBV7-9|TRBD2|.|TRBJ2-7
CASSFNGLAYEQYF
TGTGCCAGCAGCTTTAATGGACTAGCGTACGAGCAGTACTTC
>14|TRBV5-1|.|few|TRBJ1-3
CASRQSGAGNTIYF
TGCGCCAGCAGGCAGTCAGGAGCTGGAAACACCATATATTTT
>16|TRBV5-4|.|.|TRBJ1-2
CASSPGAQGSNYGYTF
TGTGCCAGCAGCCCGGGGGCCCAGGGGTCCAACTATGGCTACACCTTC
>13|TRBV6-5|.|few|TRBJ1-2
CASSYGGQGGYTF
TGTGCCAGCAGTTACGGGGGGCAGGGAGGCTACACCTTC
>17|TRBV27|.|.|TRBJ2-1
CASSLSSSGEGYNEQFF
TGTGCCAGCAGTTTATCGTCGTCGGGGGAAGGGTACAATGAGCAGTTCTTC
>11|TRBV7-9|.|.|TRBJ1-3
CARQAGNTIYF
TGTGCCAGACAAGCTGGAAACACCATATATTTT
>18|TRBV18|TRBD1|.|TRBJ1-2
CASSPYRGGLPLAYGYTF
TGTGCCAGCTCACCATACCGAGGGGGCCTCCCCTTGGCCTATGGCTACACCTTC
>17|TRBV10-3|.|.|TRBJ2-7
CAISEGIVGVGSYEQYF
TGTGCCATCAGTGAGGGGATTGTCGGGGTTGGGAGCTACGAGCAGTACTTC
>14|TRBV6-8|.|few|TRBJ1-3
CASSKTDSGNTIYF
TGTGCCAGCAGCAAGACGGATTCTGGAAACACCATATATTTT
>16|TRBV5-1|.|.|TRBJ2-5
CASSLTGPGDGETQYF
TGCGCCAGCAGCTTGACGGGCCCTGGGGACGGGGAGACCCAGTACTTC
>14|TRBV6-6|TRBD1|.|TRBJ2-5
CASSYSSRGETQYF
TGTGCCAGCAGTTACTCATCCAGGGGGGAGACCCAGTACTTC
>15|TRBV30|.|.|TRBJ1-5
CAWSNGRANNQPQHF
TGTGCCTGGAGTAACGGGCGCGCCAATAATCAGCCCCAGCATTTT
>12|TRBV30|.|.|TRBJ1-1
CAWSVATFEAFF
TGTGCCTGGAGTGTAGCGACATTTGAAGCTTTCTTT
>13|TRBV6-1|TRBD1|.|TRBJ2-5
CASSGGQGETQYF
TGTGCCAGCAGTGGGGGACAGGGAGAAACCCAGTACTTC
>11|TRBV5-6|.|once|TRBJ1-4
CASSLGEKLFF
TGTGCCAGCAGCTTAGGTGAAAAACTGTTTTTT
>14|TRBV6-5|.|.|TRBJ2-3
CASSLAKSTDTQYF
TGTGCCAGCAGTTTAGCAAAGAGCACAGATACGCAGTATTTT
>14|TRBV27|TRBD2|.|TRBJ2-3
CASTLAGGTDTQYF
TGTGCCAGCACCTTAGCGGGGGGCACAGATACGCAGTATTTT
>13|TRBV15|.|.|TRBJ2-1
CATSSGPYNEQFF
TGTGCCACCAGCAGCGGACCCTACAATGAGCAGTTCTTC
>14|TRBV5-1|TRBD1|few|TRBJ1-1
CASRPGQGDGEAFF
TGCGCCAGCAGACCGGGACAGGGGGATGGTGAAGCTTTCTTT
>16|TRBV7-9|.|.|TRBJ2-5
CASSLVLSGLGETQYF
TGTGCCAGCAGCTTAGTGCTCTCCGGGTTGGGGGAGACCCAGTACTTC
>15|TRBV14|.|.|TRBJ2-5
CASSRAASRQETQYF
TGTGCCAGCAGCCGCGCAGCTAGCCGGCAAGAGACCCAGTACTTC
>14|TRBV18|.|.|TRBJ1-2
CASSPPPTLYGYTF
TGTGCCAGCTCACCCCCCCCAACCCTCTATGGCTACACCTTC